This TCR beta chain stems from a study of PD-1 blockade in classical Hodgkin lymphoma (dated by TCRdb to 2020 to 2021). Notes on the research overall: Nivolumab dosing was 3 mg/kg intravenously every 2 weeks, continuing until either disease progression or unacceptable toxicity. To define a peripheral blood immune signature of response to PD-1 blockade in classical Hodgkin lymphoma, the study combined TCR beta sequencing with CyTOF. Overall results and qualifications from the work: Diversity was lower in patients who began nivolumab less than 1 year after ASCT, so these patients were left out of later analyses to avoid confounding by immune reconstitution. Among trial patients, those achieving complete response had baseline diversity similar to that of newly diagnosed patients, while diversity was significantly lower in partial responders and progressors. Only a single clinical trial cohort was studied, and what caused the repertoire differences, possibly disease activity or prior therapy, remained undefined. By C4D1, a significant rise was seen in CD4+ TCR diversity but not in CD8+ TCR diversity (p=0.0027 vs p=0.16), and the rise was most apparent among complete responders (p=0.02). Baseline TCR diversity was reported as lower in newly diagnosed patients than in healthy donors, and lower still in relapsed/refractory patients.

Genomic DNA was isolated using the Qiagen DNeasy kit from unsorted PBMCs as well as from negatively selected CD4+ and CD8+ fractions. TCR beta CDR3 regions were amplified by immunoSEQ multiplex PCR using primers annealing to V and J segments. A synthetic immune receptor repertoire was used to minimize amplification bias, and remaining bias was computationally removed after sequencing. For the original study's pipeline: Repertoire diversity was quantified as the Shannon entropy index using custom Python scripts. The unsorted, CD4+ and CD8+ repertoires were each analyzed separately, with the exception of combined analyses, where CD4+ and CD8+ sequences were merged in silico. Clonal expansion was defined as at least a 2-fold frequency increase after treatment relative to C1D1, with a pseudocount of 0.5 for undetected baseline clones. Clones with 0 or 1 copy at C1D1 were classified as singleton clones, and clones with 2 or more copies were classified as non-singleton clones. Clones expanded in unsorted samples were labelled as CD4+, CD8+ or unknown by matching protein sequences in sorted samples from the same patient. Wilcoxon tests were applied to paired samples to test diversity changes from C1D1 to C4D1. The immuneACCESS repertoire file appears here via TCRdb, limited to in-frame rearrangements. These files lack a portion of the clones; in checked studies, under half of the deficit traces to unresolved V genes, and the cause of the others is not known. D and trimming were read from the DNA, whereas the V and J calls and clone size are those reported in that table. Within this sample are 9,500 to 10,000 clones, with about 68% of them counted one time only. About 5% of the sample is held by the ten biggest clonotypes.

Worth noting for this clone: Its antigen target is currently unknown. No base qualities exist here, and no much larger clone lies one base off it.

Including the terminal cysteine and phenylalanine, the CDR3 comprises 13 residues. Only the CDR3 DNA stays, 39 bases, in frame from base 1. The germline V gene encodes CDR1 MNHEY and CDR2 SVGAGI. Relative to germline, V is 6 bases shorter and J is 8 bases shorter, with 13 bases between their ends. In light of the paper, this sample's time point label describes: cycle 4 day 1 (C4D1), after 6 weeks of nivolumab. All trial patients had relapsed after autologous stem cell transplantation, with cohorts A, B and C differing in prior brentuximab vedotin exposure. Using a Miltenyi CD4+ T cell isolation kit, CD4+ T cells were purified from thawed PBMCs through magnetic negative selection. The trial cohort was composed of about 53 patients with relapsed/refractory classical Hodgkin lymphoma, for whom complete response, partial response or progressive disease was recorded as best overall response. Trial patients were treated with single-agent nivolumab in the multi-cohort phase II CheckMate 205 trial. An independent review committee assessed best overall response by applying the 2007 International Working Group response criteria. Trial PBMCs were collected just before the start of nivolumab (C1D1) and during therapy at cycle 2 day 1 and cycle 4 day 1. After peripheral blood was drawn into 8 mL Vacutainer Cell Preparation Tubes, PBMCs were isolated by centrifugation and then cryopreserved. Purified CD4+ and CD8+ fractions were generated only in cases for which an additional PBMC sample was available. Magnetically labelled cells were removed on LS columns in a quadroMACS separator, and the flow-through was collected as the purified fraction.

The rearranged segments are TRBV6-5 and TRBJ2-2, with TRBD2 tentatively as D gene (6 bases match). The sequencing used CD4+ T cells from blood, collected before the fourth cycle of nivolumab. The clonotype comes from a human donor with classical Hodgkin lymphoma. CDR3 loop: CASSQTTRGELFF. The DNA sequence is TGTGCCAGCAGCCAGACGACTAGGGGGGAGCTGTTTTTT.